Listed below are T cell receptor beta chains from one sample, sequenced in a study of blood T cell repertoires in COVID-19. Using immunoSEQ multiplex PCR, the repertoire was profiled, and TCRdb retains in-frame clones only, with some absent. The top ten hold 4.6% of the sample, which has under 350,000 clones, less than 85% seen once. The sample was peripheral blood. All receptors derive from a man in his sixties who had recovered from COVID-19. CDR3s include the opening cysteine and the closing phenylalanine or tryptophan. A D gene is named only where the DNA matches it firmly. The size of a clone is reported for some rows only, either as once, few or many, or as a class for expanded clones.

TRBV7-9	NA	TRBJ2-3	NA	CAGRLDTDTQYF	TGTGCCGGTCGACTAGACACAGATACGCAGTATTTT
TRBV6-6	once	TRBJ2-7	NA	CASSRAPDRAGQYF	TGTGCCAGCAGTCGGGCCCCGGATCGAGCGGGGCAGTACTTC
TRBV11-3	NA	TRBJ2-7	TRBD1	CASSLGQGISDEQYF	TGTGCCAGCAGCCTGGGACAGGGTATCAGCGACGAGCAGTACTTC
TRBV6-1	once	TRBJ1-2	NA	CASSERGPEDYGYTF	TGTGCCAGCAGTGAAAGAGGGCCAGAGGACTATGGCTACACCTTC
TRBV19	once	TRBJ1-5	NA	CASSIEGQRSNQPQHF	TGTGCCAGTAGTATAGAGGGCCAACGTAGCAATCAGCCCCAGCATTTT
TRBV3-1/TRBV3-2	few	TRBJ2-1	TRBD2	CASSPSGSAYNEQFF	TGTGCCAGCAGCCCCAGCGGGAGCGCGTACAATGAGCAGTTCTTC
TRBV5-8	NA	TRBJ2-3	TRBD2	CASRVSSGRTDTQYF	TGTGCCAGCAGGGTATCTAGCGGGAGAACAGATACGCAGTATTTT
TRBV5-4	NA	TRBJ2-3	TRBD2	CASSLALGTSGTDTQYF	TGTGCCAGCAGCTTGGCCCTGGGTACTAGCGGTACAGATACGCAGTATTTT
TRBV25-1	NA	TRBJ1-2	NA	CASSEGMGAGDNYGYTF	TGTGCCAGCAGTGAAGGGATGGGGGCAGGAGATAACTATGGTTACACCTTC
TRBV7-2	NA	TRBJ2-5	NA	CASSLAGGSQTQYF	TGTGCCAGCAGCTTAGCGGGGGGTTCGCAGACCCAGTACTTC
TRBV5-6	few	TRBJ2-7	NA	CASSLAFEQYF	TGTGCCAGCAGCTTGGCCTTCGAGCAGTACTTC
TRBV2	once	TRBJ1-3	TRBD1	CASREGTAGNTIYF	TGTGCCAGCAGGGAAGGGACAGCTGGAAACACCATATATTTT
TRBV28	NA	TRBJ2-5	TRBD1	CASSTTTGPQETQYF	TGTGCCAGCAGTACAACGACAGGGCCCCAAGAGACCCAGTACTTC
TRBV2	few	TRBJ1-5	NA	CASSERYSNQPQHF	TGTGCCAGCAGTGAACGGTATAGCAATCAGCCCCAGCATTTT
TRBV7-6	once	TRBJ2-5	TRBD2	CASSLDPGGETQYF	TGTGCCAGCAGCTTAGATCCGGGAGGGGAGACCCAGTACTTC
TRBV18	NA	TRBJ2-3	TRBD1	CASSPRAGGDTDTQYF	TGTGCCAGCTCACCACGGGCAGGGGGAGACACAGATACGCAGTATTTT
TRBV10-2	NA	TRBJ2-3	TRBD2	CASRVSGGGTDTQYF	TGCGCCAGCAGAGTTAGCGGGGGTGGCACAGATACGCAGTATTTT
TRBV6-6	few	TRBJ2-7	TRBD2	CASRPASGRYEQYF	TGTGCCAGCAGACCCGCTAGCGGGAGATACGAGCAGTACTTC
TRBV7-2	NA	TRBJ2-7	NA	CASSLNPETSYEQYF	TGTGCCAGCAGCTTAAACCCAGAGACTAGCTACGAGCAGTACTTC
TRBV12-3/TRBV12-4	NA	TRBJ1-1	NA	CASSPKGAEAFF	TGTGCCAGCAGTCCAAAAGGAGCTGAAGCTTTCTTT
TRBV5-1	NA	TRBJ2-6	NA	CASSPGGGANVLTF	TGCGCCAGCAGCCCCGGGGGTGGGGCCAACGTCCTGACTTTC
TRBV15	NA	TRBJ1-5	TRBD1	CATAPWTGGNQPQHF	TGTGCCACCGCGCCCTGGACAGGGGGAAATCAGCCCCAGCATTTT
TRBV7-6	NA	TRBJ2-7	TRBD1	CASSDRQGAYEQYF	TGTGCCAGCAGCGACCGACAGGGAGCGTACGAGCAGTACTTC
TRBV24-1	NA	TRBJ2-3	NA	CASKRGSTDTQYF	TGTGCCAGTAAACGTGGCAGCACAGATACGCAGTATTTT
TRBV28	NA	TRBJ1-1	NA	CASSSQAINTEAFF	TGTGCCAGCAGTTCACAGGCCATAAACACTGAAGCTTTCTTT
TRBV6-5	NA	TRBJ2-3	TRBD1	CASSPTGSSDTQYF	TGTGCCAGCAGCCCGACAGGGAGCTCAGATACGCAGTATTTT
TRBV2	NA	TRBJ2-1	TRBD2	CASKGLAGGPRGNEQFF	TGTGCCAGCAAAGGACTAGCGGGAGGGCCGCGGGGCAATGAGCAGTTCTTC
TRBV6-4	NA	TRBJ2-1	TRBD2	CASSGSGRGHEQFF	TGTGCCAGCAGTGGTAGCGGGAGGGGTCATGAGCAGTTCTTC
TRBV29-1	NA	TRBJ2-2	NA	CSVDSPNTGELFF	TGCAGCGTTGACAGTCCGAACACCGGGGAGCTGTTTTTT
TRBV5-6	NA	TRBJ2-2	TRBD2	CASSLVSGRAETGELFF	TGTGCCAGCAGCTTGGTTAGCGGGAGGGCCGAGACCGGGGAGCTGTTTTTT
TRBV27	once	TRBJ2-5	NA	CATGGTWGETQYF	TGTGCCACCGGAGGGACCTGGGGGGAGACCCAGTACTTC
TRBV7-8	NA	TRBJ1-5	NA	CASSFGREDQPQHF	TGTGCCAGCAGCTTTGGCAGAGAGGATCAGCCCCAGCATTTT
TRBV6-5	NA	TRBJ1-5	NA	CASSRRGGGNQPQHF	TGTGCCAGCAGCCGACGGGGGGGTGGTAATCAGCCCCAGCATTTT
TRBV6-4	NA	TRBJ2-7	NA	CAIPSGSMDEQYF	TGTGCCATCCCCTCCGGTAGCATGGACGAGCAGTACTTC
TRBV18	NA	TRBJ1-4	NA	CASSPLAAATNEKLFF	TGTGCCAGCTCACCGTTGGCGGCAGCAACTAATGAAAAACTGTTTTTT
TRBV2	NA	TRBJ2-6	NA	CASRLVSGANVLTF	TGTGCCAGCAGATTAGTATCTGGGGCCAACGTCCTGACTTTC
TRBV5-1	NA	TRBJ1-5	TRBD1	CASSPGQGGTGNQPQHF	TGCGCCAGCAGCCCGGGACAGGGGGGAACCGGCAATCAGCCCCAGCATTTT
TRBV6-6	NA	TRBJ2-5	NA	CASSVGRRHQETQYF	TGTGCCAGCAGCGTTGGCAGGCGACACCAAGAGACCCAGTACTTC
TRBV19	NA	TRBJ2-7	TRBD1	CASSTWTGKDYEQYF	TGTGCCAGTAGTACCTGGACAGGGAAAGACTACGAGCAGTACTTC
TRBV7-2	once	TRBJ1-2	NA	CASSLYKEPPSGYTF	TGTGCCAGCAGCTTGTACAAGGAACCTCCTAGTGGCTACACCTTC
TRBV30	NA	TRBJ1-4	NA	CAWSVGRGEPTNEKLFF	TGTGCCTGGAGTGTTGGGCGGGGAGAACCAACTAATGAAAAACTGTTTTTT
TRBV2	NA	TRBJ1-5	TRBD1	CASSPGTGVNQPQHF	TGTGCCAGCAGTCCCGGGACAGGGGTCAATCAGCCCCAGCATTTT
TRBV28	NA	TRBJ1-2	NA	CASSLFIGGAFGYTF	TGTGCCAGCAGTTTATTCATAGGGGGGGCGTTTGGCTACACCTTC
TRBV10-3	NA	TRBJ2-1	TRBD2	CAISEFERDVYNEQFF	TGTGCCATCAGTGAGTTCGAGCGGGACGTTTACAATGAGCAGTTCTTC
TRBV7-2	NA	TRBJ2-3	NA	CASSLYRGSTDTQYF	TGTGCCAGCAGCCTATACCGCGGAAGCACAGATACGCAGTATTTT
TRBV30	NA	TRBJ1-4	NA	CAWSAGPRGDKLFF	TGTGCCTGGAGTGCCGGGCCTCGGGGGGACAAACTGTTTTTT